This T cell receptor (beta chain) stems from a study of blood T cell repertoires in COVID-19. Study summary: Italy, Spain and the United States were the sources of the convalescent and acute COVID-19 samples. PBMCs, B-cell-depleted T cells, or T cells provided the cDNA or gDNA that made up the material.

Original analysis: For nucleated cells, counts were estimated from reference gene primer amplification. TCRdb's table, derived via immunoSEQ multiplex PCR, lists solely in-frame clones and lacks some. V and J calls plus clone size are reproduced from that table; the DNA served to infer D and trimming. The sample consists of 80,000 or so clones, roughly 86% of them appearing once. The sequence derives from a woman aged 55-69 years with acute or convalescent COVID-19. Sequenced material: peripheral blood.

In DNA form, the CDR3 reads TGTGCCAGCAGCCTTGAGGGTGGGCGCAATCAGCCCCAGCATTTT. It specifies CASSLEGGRNQPQHF. The chain recombines TRBV7-9 with TRBJ1-5, with unresolved D. This CDR3 comprises 15 residues. Germline V gene data show CDR1 as SEHNR and CDR2 as FQNEAQ (reference sequence). The V and J ends lost 5 bases and 2 bases respectively, with 13 bases between them.